This note documents a single T cell receptor beta chain sequence. The germline gene is not matched at one end of the junction; a read error may be the cause. This specimen belongs to a study of CD8 T cells in Susac syndrome. This CDR3 spans 13 amino acids. Germline V CDR1 and CDR2: GTSNPN, SVGIG (reference sequence). The RNA, about 0.45 to 1 ug, was put through reverse transcription using random hexamers. immunoSEQ multiplex PCR amplified TCR beta CDR3 across 54 Vbeta, 13 Jbeta. TCRdb used MiXCR to reprocess the immunoSEQ multiplex PCR reads, holding one entry per CDR3 protein. Of around 160,000 distinct CDR3 sequences listed, around 94% are singletons. Negative isolation yielded CD8+ and CD4+ T cells; FACS enriched TEMRA cells.

Sequences were obtained from CD4+ T cells from PBMCs. This sequence joins TRBV30 and TRBJ1-5; D gene ambiguous. The origin of this receptor is a human donor with multiple sclerosis. The CDR3 is CAWSPGPNRPQHF. CDR3 DNA sequence: TGTGCCTGGAGCCCGGGCCCCAATCGGCCCCAGCATTTT.